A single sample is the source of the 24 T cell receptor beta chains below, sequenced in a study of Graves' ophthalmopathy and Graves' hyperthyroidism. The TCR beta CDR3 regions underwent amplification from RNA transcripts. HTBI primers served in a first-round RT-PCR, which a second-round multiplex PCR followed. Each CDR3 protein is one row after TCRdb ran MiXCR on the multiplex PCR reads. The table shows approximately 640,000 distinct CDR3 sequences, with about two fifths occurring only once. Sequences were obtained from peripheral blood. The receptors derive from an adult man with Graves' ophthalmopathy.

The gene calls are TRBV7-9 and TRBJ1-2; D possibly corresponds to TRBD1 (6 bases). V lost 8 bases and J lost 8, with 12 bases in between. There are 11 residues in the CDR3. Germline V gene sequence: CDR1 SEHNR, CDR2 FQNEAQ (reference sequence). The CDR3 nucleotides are TGTGCCAGCGCGGCTCAGGGGGGCTACACCTTC. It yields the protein CASAAQGGYTF.

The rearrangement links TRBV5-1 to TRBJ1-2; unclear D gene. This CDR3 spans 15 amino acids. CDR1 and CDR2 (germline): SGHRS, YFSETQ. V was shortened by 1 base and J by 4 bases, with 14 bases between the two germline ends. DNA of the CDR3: TGCGCCAGCAGCTTGCAAGGAGGCAGGAGCTATGGCTACACCTTC. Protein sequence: CASSLQGGRSYGYTF.

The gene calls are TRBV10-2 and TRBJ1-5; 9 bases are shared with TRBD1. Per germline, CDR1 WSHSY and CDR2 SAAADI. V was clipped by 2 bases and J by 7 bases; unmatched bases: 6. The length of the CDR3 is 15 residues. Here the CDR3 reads CASSENGTGPQPQHF. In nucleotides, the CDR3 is TGCGCCAGCAGTGAGAATGGGACAGGGCCCCAGCCCCAGCATTTT.

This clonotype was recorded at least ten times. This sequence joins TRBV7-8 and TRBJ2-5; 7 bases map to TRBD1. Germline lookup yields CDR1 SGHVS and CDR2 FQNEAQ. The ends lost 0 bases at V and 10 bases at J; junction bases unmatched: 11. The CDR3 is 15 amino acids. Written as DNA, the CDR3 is TGTGCCAGCAGCTTAGCGTTGGGGACAGTTGGCGACCAGTACTTC. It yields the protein CASSLALGTVGDQYF.

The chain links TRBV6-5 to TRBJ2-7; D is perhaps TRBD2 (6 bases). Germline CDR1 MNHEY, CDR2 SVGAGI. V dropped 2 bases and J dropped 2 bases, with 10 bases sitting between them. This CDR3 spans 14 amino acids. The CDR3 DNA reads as TGTGCCAGCAGTTACAGTGGACTAACCTACGAGCAGTACTTC. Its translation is CASSYSGLTYEQYF.

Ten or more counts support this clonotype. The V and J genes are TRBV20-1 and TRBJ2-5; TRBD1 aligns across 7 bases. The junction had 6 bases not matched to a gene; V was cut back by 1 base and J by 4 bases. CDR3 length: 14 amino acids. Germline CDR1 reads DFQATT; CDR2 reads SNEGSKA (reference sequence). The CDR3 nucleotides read TGCAGTGCTAGAGGAGGCAGGGGGTCAGAGACCCAGTACTTC. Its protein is CSARGGRGSETQYF.

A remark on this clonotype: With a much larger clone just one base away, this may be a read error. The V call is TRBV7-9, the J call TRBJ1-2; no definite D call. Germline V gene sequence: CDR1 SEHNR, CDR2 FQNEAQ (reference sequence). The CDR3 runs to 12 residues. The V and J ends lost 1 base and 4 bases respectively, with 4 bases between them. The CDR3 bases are TGTGCCAGCAGCTTAGACACCTATGGCTACACCTTC. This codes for CASSLDTYGYTF.

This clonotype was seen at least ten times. CDR3 sequence: CASSIWGGWAEAFF. The CDR3, as DNA: TGTGCCAGTAGTATATGGGGAGGGTGGGCTGAAGCTTTCTTT. The chain is built from TRBV19 and TRBJ1-1; D unclear. The V gene's germline CDR1 is LNHDA and CDR2 SQIVND (reference sequence). CDR3 size: 14 residues. V lost 2 bases and J 6 bases, leaving 13 bases between the germline ends. Complete variable domain (other parts from reference TRBV19 and TRBJ1-1): DGGITQSPKYLFRKEGQNVTLSCEQNLNHDAMYWYRQDPGQGLRLIYYSQIVNDFQKGDIAEGYSVSREKKESFPLTVTSAQKNPTAFYLCASSIWGGWAEAFFGQGTRLTVV.

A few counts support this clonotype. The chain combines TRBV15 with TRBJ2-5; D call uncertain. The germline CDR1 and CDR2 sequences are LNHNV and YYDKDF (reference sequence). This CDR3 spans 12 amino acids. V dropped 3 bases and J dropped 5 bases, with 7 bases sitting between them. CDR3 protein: CATSSLGETQYF. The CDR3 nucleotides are TGTGCCACCAGCAGTTTAGGGGAGACCCAGTACTTC.

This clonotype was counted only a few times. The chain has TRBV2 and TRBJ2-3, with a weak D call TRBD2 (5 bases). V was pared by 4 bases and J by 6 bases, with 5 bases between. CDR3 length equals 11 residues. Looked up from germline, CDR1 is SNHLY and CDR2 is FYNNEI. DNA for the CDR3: TGTGCCAGCAGTGGCGGGGATACGCAGTATTTT. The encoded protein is CASSGGDTQYF.

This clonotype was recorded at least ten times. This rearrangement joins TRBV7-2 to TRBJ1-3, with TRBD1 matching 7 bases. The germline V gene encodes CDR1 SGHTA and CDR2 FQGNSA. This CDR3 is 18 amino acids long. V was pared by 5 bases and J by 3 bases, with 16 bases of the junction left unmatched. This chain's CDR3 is CASSPRISRRGHGNTIYF. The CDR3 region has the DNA TGTGCCAGCAGCCCCAGAATTAGCAGGAGGGGGCATGGAAACACCATATATTTT.

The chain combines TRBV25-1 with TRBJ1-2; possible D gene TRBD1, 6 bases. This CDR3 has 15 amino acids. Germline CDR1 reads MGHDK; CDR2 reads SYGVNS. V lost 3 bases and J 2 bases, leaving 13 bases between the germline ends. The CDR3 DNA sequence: TGTGCCAGCAGTGAGTCGCGCAGGGGAAACTATGGCTACACCTTC. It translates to CASSESRRGNYGYTF.

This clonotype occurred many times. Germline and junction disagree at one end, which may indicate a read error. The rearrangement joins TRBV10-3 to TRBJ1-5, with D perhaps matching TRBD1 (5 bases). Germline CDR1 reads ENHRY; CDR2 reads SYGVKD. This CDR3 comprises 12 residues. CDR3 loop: CASSSGHQPQHF. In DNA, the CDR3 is TGTGCCAGCAGTTCGGGACATCAGCCCCAGCATTTT.

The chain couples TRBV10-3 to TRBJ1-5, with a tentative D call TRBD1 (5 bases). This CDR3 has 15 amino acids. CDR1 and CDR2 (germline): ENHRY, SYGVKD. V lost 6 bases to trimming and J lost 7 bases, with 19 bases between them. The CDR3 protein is CAISRESRGNQPQHF. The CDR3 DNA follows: TGTGCCATCAGCCGGGAATCGAGGGGAAACCAGCCCCAGCATTTT.

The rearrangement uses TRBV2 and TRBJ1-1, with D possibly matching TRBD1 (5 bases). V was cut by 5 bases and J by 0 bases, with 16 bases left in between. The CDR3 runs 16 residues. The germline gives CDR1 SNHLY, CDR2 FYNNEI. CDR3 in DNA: TGTGCCAGCAGTTACGGGGGGGGACGGGTGAACACTGAAGCTTTCTTT. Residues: CASSYGGGRVNTEAFF.

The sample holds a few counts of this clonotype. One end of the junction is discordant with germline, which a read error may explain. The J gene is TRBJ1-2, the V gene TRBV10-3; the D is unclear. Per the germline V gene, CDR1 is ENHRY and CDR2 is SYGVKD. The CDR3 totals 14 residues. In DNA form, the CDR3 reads TGTGCCAGCAGTTACCCGGCTGGCGGAACTGGCTACACCTTC. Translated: CASSYPAGGTGYTF.

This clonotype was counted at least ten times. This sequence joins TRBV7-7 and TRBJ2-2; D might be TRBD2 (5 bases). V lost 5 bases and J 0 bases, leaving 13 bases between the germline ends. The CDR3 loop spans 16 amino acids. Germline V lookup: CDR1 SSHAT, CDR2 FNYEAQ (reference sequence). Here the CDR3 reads CASSPSAGPNTGELFF. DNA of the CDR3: TGTGCCAGCAGCCCCTCTGCGGGTCCGAACACCGGGGAGCTGTTTTTT.

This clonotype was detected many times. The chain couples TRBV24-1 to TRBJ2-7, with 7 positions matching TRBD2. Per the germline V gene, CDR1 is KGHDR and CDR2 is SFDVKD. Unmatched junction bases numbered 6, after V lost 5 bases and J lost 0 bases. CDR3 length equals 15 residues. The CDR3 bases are TGTGCCACCAGTGCCTCTGGGGGGGTCTCCTACGAGCAGTACTTC. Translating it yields CATSASGGVSYEQYF.

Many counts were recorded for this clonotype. CDR3 nucleotides: TGTGCCAGCAGCCTGGAGAGAGGGGACTATGGCTACACCTTC. It translates to CASSLERGDYGYTF. V is TRBV3-1 and J is TRBJ1-2; D may be TRBD1 (5 bases). V dropped 4 bases and J dropped 3 bases, with 12 bases sitting between them. The CDR3 is made up of 14 amino acids. Per germline, CDR1 LGHDT and CDR2 YNNKEL (reference sequence).

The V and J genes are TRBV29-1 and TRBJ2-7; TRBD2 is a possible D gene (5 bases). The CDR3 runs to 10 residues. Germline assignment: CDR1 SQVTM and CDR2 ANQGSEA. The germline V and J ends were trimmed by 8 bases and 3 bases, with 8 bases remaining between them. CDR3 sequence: CSLGGYEQYF. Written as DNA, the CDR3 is TGCAGCTTAGGAGGCTACGAGCAGTACTTC.

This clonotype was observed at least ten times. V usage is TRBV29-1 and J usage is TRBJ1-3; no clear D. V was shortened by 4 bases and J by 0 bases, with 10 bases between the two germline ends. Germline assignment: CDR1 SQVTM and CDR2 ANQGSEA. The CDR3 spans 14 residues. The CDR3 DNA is TGCAGCGTTGGCCCCGGTAACTCTGGAAACACCATATATTTT. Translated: CSVGPGNSGNTIYF. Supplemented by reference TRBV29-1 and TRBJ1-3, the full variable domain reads SAVISQKPSRDICQRGTSLTIQCQVDSQVTMMFWYRQQPGQSLTLIATANQGSEATYESGFVIDKFPISRPNLTFSTLTVSNMSPEDSSIYLCSVGPGNSGNTIYFGEGSWLTVV.

CDR3 protein: CASSLPRRHSRFTDTQYF. CDR3 nucleotide sequence: TGTGCCAGCAGTTTACCGAGGCGGCACAGCAGATTCACAGATACGCAGTATTTT. The chain links TRBV12-3 or TRBV12-4 to TRBJ2-3; D gene unclear. The V end lost 2 bases, the J end lost 2 bases, and 20 bases lay between the germline ends. The CDR3 has 18 amino acids.

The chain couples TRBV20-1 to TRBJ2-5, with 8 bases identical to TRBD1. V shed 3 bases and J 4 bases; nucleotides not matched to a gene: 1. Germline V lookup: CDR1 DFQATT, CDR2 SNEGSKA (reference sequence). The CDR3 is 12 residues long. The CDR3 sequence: CSASTGGETQYF. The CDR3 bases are TGCAGTGCTAGTACAGGGGGAGAGACCCAGTACTTC.

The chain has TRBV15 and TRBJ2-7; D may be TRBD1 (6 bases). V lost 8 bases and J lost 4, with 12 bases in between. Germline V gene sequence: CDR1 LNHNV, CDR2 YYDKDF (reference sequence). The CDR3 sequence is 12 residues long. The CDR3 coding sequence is TGTGCCACCGGGCAGGGGAAATACGAGCAGTACTTC. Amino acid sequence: CATGQGKYEQYF.